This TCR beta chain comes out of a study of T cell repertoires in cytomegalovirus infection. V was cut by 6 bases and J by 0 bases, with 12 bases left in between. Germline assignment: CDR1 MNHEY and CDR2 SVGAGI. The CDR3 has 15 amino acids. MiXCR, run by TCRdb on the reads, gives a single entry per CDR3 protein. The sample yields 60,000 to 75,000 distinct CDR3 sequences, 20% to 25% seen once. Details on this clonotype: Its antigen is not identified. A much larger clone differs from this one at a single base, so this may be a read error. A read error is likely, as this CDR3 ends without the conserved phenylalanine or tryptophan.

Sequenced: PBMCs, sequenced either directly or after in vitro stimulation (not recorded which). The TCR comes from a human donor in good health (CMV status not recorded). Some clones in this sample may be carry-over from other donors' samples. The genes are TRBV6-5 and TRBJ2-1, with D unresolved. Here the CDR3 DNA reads TGTGCCAGCAGCCTATCCCGGCCCTCCTACAATGAGCAGTTCTGC. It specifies CASSLSRPSYNEQFC.